This paragraph covers one T cell receptor beta chain sequence. Its cognate antigen is unknown. The data were taken from a study of shared clonotypes between healthy human individuals. Across the whole study: The study enrolled a couple of women and a few men aged 18 to 49. CD8 memory received one plate per donor, CD8 naive two, CD4 memory three and CD4 naive three.

The study's findings and limits: The authors expected sequencing depth to affect clonotype sharing among donors.

TCRdb keeps only in-frame clones here, not all; method: immunoSEQ multiplex PCR. The sample holds approximately 530,000 clones, about 96% seen once. CDR1 and CDR2 from the germline V gene are LGHNA and YNFKEQ. Germline trimming cut 4 bases from V and 6 bases from J; bases unmatched to any gene: 9. The CDR3 consists of 15 residues. Material: naive CD4+ T cells sorted from blood. Subset of the sample: CD45RA+ positively selected. This rearrangement joins TRBV4-2 to TRBJ1-1, with TRBD1 identical over 9 bases. This sequence originates from a woman aged 30 to 39 in good health. The chain's CDR3 is CASSRPDRGGAEAFF. CDR3 sequence (DNA): TGTGCCAGCAGCCGACCGGACAGGGGTGGGGCTGAAGCTTTCTTT.